The next 5 T cell receptor beta chains were all read from a single sample in a study of shared clonotypes between healthy human individuals. Clones were read by immunoSEQ multiplex PCR, and TCRdb kept only the in-frame ones, dropping some. The sample contains fewer than 2.5 million clones, 80% to 95% of which appear only once. The sequenced sample consisted of naive CD4+ T cells from PBMCs. Subset here: CD45RA+ positively selected. The receptors come from a man younger than 35 in good health. Some clones in this sample may be carry-over from other donors' samples.

The CDR3 sequence is CASSGYSGALQETQYF. CDR3 nucleotide sequence: TGTGCCAGCAGCGGGTATAGCGGGGCACTCCAAGAGACCCAGTACTTC. The chain employs TRBV11-2 and TRBJ2-5; 8 bases are a match to TRBD2. Per the germline V gene, CDR1 is SGHAT and CDR2 is FQNNGV. CDR3 length equals 16 residues. Unmatched junction bases numbered 9, after V lost 5 bases and J lost 1 base.

The chain recombines TRBV10-1 with TRBJ2-1; a possible D gene is TRBD2 (6 bases). CDR3 size: 13 residues. CDR1 and CDR2 (germline): WNHNN, SYGVQD (reference sequence). V was shortened by 0 bases and J by 12 bases, with 12 bases between the two germline ends. The CDR3 protein is CASSESGGVRQFF. The CDR3 DNA reads as TGCGCCAGCAGTGAGTCGGGGGGAGTTCGGCAGTTCTTC.

Note on this clone: At the DNA level, this CDR3 is encoded by other sequences in the same sample as well. This chain joins TRBV9 and TRBJ2-3, with TRBD2 identical over 8 bases. Germline CDR1 and CDR2: SGDLS and YYNGEE. The V gene end was trimmed by 1 base and the J gene end by 2 bases; junction bases not matched to a gene: 6. The CDR3 runs 16 residues. Here the CDR3 DNA reads TGTGCCAGCAGCGTAACTAGCGGTACTTACACAGATACGCAGTATTTT. Translated, it gives CASSVTSGTYTDTQYF.

The chain uses TRBV2 and TRBJ2-5, with D unclear. Germline CDR1 and CDR2: SNHLY and FYNNEI. The CDR3 loop spans 14 amino acids. The V gene lost 6 bases and the J gene lost 1 base, with 12 bases spanning the gap. In DNA, the CDR3 is TGTGCCAGCAGCCTCGGGCCCCTCCAAGAGACCCAGTACTTC. Translating gives CASSLGPLQETQYF. The full variable domain, completed using reference TRBV2 and TRBJ2-5, is EPEVTQTPSHQVTQMGQEVILRCVPISNHLYFYWYRQILGQKVEFLVSFYNNEISEKSEIFDDQFSVERPDGSNFTLKIRSTKLEDSAMYFCASSLGPLQETQYFGPGTRLLVL.

The genes are TRBV30 and TRBJ2-7; 11 bases align to TRBD1. J was trimmed by 7 bases and V by 2 bases; bases with no gene match: 13. The CDR3 is made up of 16 amino acids. CDR1 is GTSNPN and CDR2 is SVGIG in the germline V gene (reference sequence). CDR3 DNA: TGTGCCTGGAGTCCGATGTGGACAGGGGGCGGGGGAGAGCAGTACTTC. Protein product: CAWSPMWTGGGGEQYF.